These 5 T cell receptor beta chains were sequenced from one sample in a study of STAT3 mutations in large granular lymphocyte leukemia. The study, taken as a whole, reports: Every T-cell large granular lymphocyte leukemia patient had at least one immunodominant TCR beta clonotype.

The antigens of these receptors remain unknown. Clones were read by immunoSEQ multiplex PCR, and TCRdb kept only the in-frame ones, dropping some. The sample lists 2,500 or so clones, about three fifths occurring once. The sequenced sample consisted of peripheral blood mononuclear cells. The source of these receptors is a man between 60 and 75 years old with T-cell large granular lymphocyte leukemia. Some clones in this sample may be carry-over from other donors' samples.

The chain recombines TRBV5-6 with TRBJ2-7, with a possible D match to TRBD2 (7 bases). Looked up from germline, CDR1 is SGHDT and CDR2 is YYEEEE. With 1 base removed from V and 0 bases from J, the gap between germline ends came to 11 bases. This CDR3 is 15 amino acids long. Here the CDR3 DNA reads TGTGCCAGCAGCTTGAGGGGGGGCCTCTCCTACGAGCAGTACTTC. It encodes CASSLRGGLSYEQYF.

The sample holds a few counts of this clone. The chain employs TRBV4-3 and TRBJ2-2, with D perhaps TRBD1 or TRBD2 (5 bases each). Germline V gene data show CDR1 as LGHNA and CDR2 as YSLEER. CDR3 size: 14 residues. Trimming took 3 bases from V and 6 from J, leaving 11 bases between them. CDR3 in DNA: TGCGCCAGCAGCCAGGGACGACTGGCCGGGGAGCTGTTTTTT. Residues: CASSQGRLAGELFF.

This chain connects TRBV5-1 to TRBJ2-1; D gene unclear. CDR3 length: 13 amino acids. Trimming left V 5 bases short and J 8 bases short, with 14 bases between. Germline V gene data show CDR1 as SGHRS and CDR2 as YFSETQ. The CDR3 protein is CASRLSLDHEQFF. As DNA, the CDR3 is TGCGCCAGCAGACTTTCGCTAGACCATGAGCAGTTCTTC.

The genes are TRBV18 and TRBJ2-3; D may correspond to TRBD1 or TRBD2 (6 bases each). The length of the CDR3 is 16 residues. Looked up from germline, CDR1 is KGHSH and CDR2 is LQKENI. Trimming removed 1 base from V and 0 bases from J, with 11 bases in between. CDR3 coding DNA: TGTGCCAGCTCACCACAGGGGGGAGCTAGCACAGATACGCAGTATTTT. This gives the protein CASSPQGGASTDTQYF.

The CDR3 here is CASSRDSENTEAFF. DNA for the CDR3: TGTGCCAGCTCACGGGACTCGGAGAACACTGAAGCTTTCTTT. The chain links TRBV18 to TRBJ1-1; tentatively, D is TRBD1 (5 bases). The V and J ends lost 4 bases and 1 base respectively, with 10 bases between them. This CDR3 has 14 residues. Per the germline V gene, CDR1 is KGHSH and CDR2 is LQKENI.